Each of the 12 T cell receptor beta chains below was sequenced from the same sample in a study of T cell responses to AZD1222 COVID-19 vaccine. Produced via immunoSEQ multiplex PCR; TCRdb's table is partial and in-frame only. Of tens of thousands of clones listed, approximately 91% are singletons. Sequencing used peripheral blood, obtained on day 0 of AZD1222 vaccination. Receptor source: an adult in good health.

This clone was recorded once. The rearrangement uses TRBV5-1 and TRBJ2-7, with unresolved D. The CDR3 totals 13 residues. V gave up 0 bases and J gave up 4 bases, with 8 bases separating them. Germline V CDR1 and CDR2: SGHRS, YFSETQ. CDR3 bases: TGCGCCAGCAGCTTGGCCAGTGGGTACGAGCAGTACTTC. It codes for CASSLASGYEQYF.

The sample holds a few counts of this clone. The V call is TRBV19, the J call TRBJ2-7, with D perhaps given as TRBD1 or TRBD2 (5 bases each). The CDR3 spans 13 residues. V was clipped by 6 bases and J by 6 bases, with 15 bases between them. CDR1 LNHDA and CDR2 SQIVND come from the germline V gene (reference sequence). CDR3 amino acids: CASSQPGASEQYF. The CDR3 nucleotides read TGTGCCAGTAGCCAACCCGGGGCCTCCGAGCAGTACTTC.

The genes are TRBV7-9 and TRBJ1-2; TRBD1 might be the D (5 bases). Between the trimmed V and J ends, which lost 3 bases and 6 bases, there was a span of 11 bases. The germline gives CDR1 SEHNR, CDR2 FQNEAQ (reference sequence). The CDR3 totals 13 residues. The CDR3, as DNA: TGTGCCAGCAGCTTCCGCAGGGAGGATGGCTACACCTTC. Its translation: CASSFRREDGYTF.

V gene TRBV25-1 combines with J gene TRBJ1-6; TRBD1 aligns across 8 bases. The CDR3 runs 14 residues. Germline V gene lookup returns CDR1 MGHDK and CDR2 SYGVNS. Trimming took 4 bases from V and 7 from J; bases not matched to a gene: 3. The DNA for the CDR3 is TGTGCCAGCAGTGTGGGACAGGTCAATTCACCCCTCCACTTT. Translating gives CASSVGQVNSPLHF.

CDR3 loop: CASSNGPRQAFF. CDR3 in DNA: TGTGCCAGCAGCAACGGGCCCCGTCAAGCTTTCTTT. The chain carries TRBV21-1 and TRBJ1-1. TRBV21-1 is flagged as a pseudogene. The CDR3 is 12 amino acids.

The V and J genes are TRBV5-6 and TRBJ1-5, with 7 bases lining up with TRBD1. With V trimmed by 4 bases and J by 3 bases, 7 bases remained unmatched. The germline V gene has CDR1 SGHDT and CDR2 YYEEEE. There are 15 residues in the CDR3. CDR3 nucleotides: TGTGCCAGCAGCAGGGGACAGACCCTCAATCAGCCCCAGCATTTT. This encodes CASSRGQTLNQPQHF.

The chain combines TRBV27 with TRBJ2-5, with a possible D match to TRBD1 (6 bases). The CDR3 is 12 amino acids. Germline CDR1 reads MNHEY; CDR2 reads SMNVEV (reference sequence). Trimming left V 6 bases short and J 7 bases short, with 12 bases between. This CDR3 is CASSIDRRTQYF. The CDR3 bases are TGTGCCAGCAGCATCGACAGGCGGACCCAGTACTTC.

This chain connects TRBV18 to TRBJ1-5; TRBD1 aligns across 8 bases. CDR1 is KGHSH, CDR2 LQKENI, per germline. This CDR3 contains 17 residues. J was trimmed by 1 base and V by 2 bases; bases with no gene match: 7. In nucleotides, the CDR3 is TGTGCCAGCTCACCAGGGGCAGGGGGCTTAAGCAATCAGCCCCAGCATTTT. Its translation: CASSPGAGGLSNQPQHF.

The chain carries TRBV3-1 (or the pseudogene TRBV3-2) and TRBJ2-7; no clear D gene. Germline V gene sequence: CDR1 LGHDT, CDR2 YNNKEL (reference sequence). The CDR3 runs to 12 residues. The germline V and J ends were trimmed by 4 bases and 0 bases, with 4 bases remaining between them. CDR3 coding DNA: TGTGCCAGCAGCCCAGGCTCCTACGAGCAGTACTTC. It encodes CASSPGSYEQYF.

The CDR3 coding sequence is TGTGCCATCAGTGATTCGGGGGGGCCAGAGACCCAGTACTTC. Protein product: CAISDSGGPETQYF. This chain uses TRBV10-3 with TRBJ2-5, with 8 bases aligning to TRBD2. In germline, CDR1 is ENHRY, CDR2 SYGVKD. This CDR3 is built from 14 residues. J lost 4 bases, V lost 3 bases, and 4 bases had no gene match.

The rearrangement joins TRBV28 to TRBJ2-3; TRBD1 might be the D (6 bases). Trimming took off 6 bases at V and 3 bases at J, with 16 bases between the two ends. Germline CDR1 MDHEN, CDR2 SYDVKM. The CDR3 spans 15 residues. DNA of the CDR3: TGTGCCAGCAGCTTCACCGGGACACCTACAGATACGCAGTATTTT. Its translation is CASSFTGTPTDTQYF.

V and J are TRBV9 and TRBJ2-1, with D possibly TRBD1 on 6 matching bases. The V gene lost 0 bases and the J gene lost 10 bases, with 17 bases spanning the gap. Germline V gene sequence: CDR1 SGDLS, CDR2 YYNGEE. The CDR3 spans 15 residues. The CDR3 bases are TGTGCCAGCAGCGTAGAGGTGAGGCTCACAGGGGAGCAGTTCTTC. This codes for CASSVEVRLTGEQFF.